This T cell receptor beta chain was profiled in a study of CD8+CD57+ T cells in acquired aplastic anemia (dated by TCRdb to between 2018 and 2020). Concerning the study at large: DNA extracted from sorted CD4+ and CD8+ cells had a mean of approximately 3.3 ug, with a range of 0.2 to 27.4 ug. An average of approximately 9.8 million reads for CD4+ cells and around 11 million reads for CD8+ cells was obtained from healthy donor samples.

Via the germline V gene (reference sequence), CDR1 is LGHDT and CDR2 YNNKEL. Unmatched junction bases come to 10, with V trimmed by 7 bases and J by 5 bases. Spanning cysteine to phenylalanine, the CDR3 consists of 14 amino acids. Solely the CDR3 DNA is kept, with 42 bases framed from the first base. TCR repertoires of sorted CD4+ and CD8+ blood T cells from severe aplastic anemia patients and healthy subjects were deep-sequenced in the study. Ficoll-Paque density gradient centrifugation was used to isolate peripheral blood mononuclear cells. Before DNA extraction, CD4+ and CD8+ T cells were sorted by FACS or by magnetic beads. What the authors observed across the whole study: Roughly 30 CD8+ CDR3 sequences were found to be shared between patients and controls, but these sequences appeared to be highly expressed in patients and within the immunodominant clones of the patients. No significant difference in CD8+ Simpson's diversity was found between patients and healthy controls (P=0.060).

TCR beta VDJ combination and CDR3 sequence profiling used genomic DNA as the template. An Illumina HiSeq 2000 was used for TCR repertoire sequencing. The study's own analysis went as follows. Repertoires were assessed using TRBV/TRBJ rearrangement plots, CDR3 size and DJ length profiles, and Simpson's diversity index. Whichever DNA sequence was most abundant in the deep sequencing data was defined as the immunodominant clone. CDR3 amino acid sequences were screened for sharing across subjects and compared with published repertoires and the VDJdb database. TCRdb ran its own pipeline on the public reads, namely fastp trimming at Q25 and MiXCR clone calling, and kept in-frame beta chains. Rows with one shared CDR3 protein collapse into an entry with the most common genes and DNA. TCRdb, not the authors, supplied the V and J calls. Counted in this sample were 75,000 to 90,000 distinct CDR3 sequences; about 45% of them appeared once. About 68% of the sample comes from the top ten.

Many counts were recorded for this clonotype. The antigen it recognizes is unknown. No much larger clonotype is one base removed from it; base qualities were not supplied. The rearrangement combines TRBV3-1 with TRBJ1-1; the central 7 bases match TRBD1. Input material: sorted CD4+, CD8+, or CD8+CD57+ T cells (not recorded which) from PBMCs. The receptor was isolated from a human donor in good health, serving as a control. The CDR3 is CASTWAGGETEAFF. The nucleotide sequence reads as follows: TGTGCCAGCACTTGGGCAGGGGGTGAGACTGAAGCTTTCTTT.